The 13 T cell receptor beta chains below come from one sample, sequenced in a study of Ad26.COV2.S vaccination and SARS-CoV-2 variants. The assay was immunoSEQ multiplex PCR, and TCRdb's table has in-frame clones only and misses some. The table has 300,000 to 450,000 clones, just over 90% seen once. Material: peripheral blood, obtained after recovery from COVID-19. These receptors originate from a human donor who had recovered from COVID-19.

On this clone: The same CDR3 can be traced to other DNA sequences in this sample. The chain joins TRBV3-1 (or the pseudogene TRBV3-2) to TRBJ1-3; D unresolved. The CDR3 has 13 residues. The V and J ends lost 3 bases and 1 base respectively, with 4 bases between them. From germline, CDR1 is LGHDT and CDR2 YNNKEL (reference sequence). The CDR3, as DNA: TGTGCCAGCAGCCAGGGGTCTGGAAACACCATATATTTT. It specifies CASSQGSGNTIYF.

CDR3 loop: CASSTGLLRGYTF. The CDR3 region has the DNA TGTGCCAGCAGCACCGGACTACTGCGGGGCTACACCTTC. This chain joins TRBV7-2 and TRBJ1-2; D is uncertain. CDR1 and CDR2 from the germline V gene are SGHTA and FQGNSA. Between the trimmed V and J ends, which lost 5 bases and 8 bases, there was a span of 15 bases. This CDR3 contains 13 residues.

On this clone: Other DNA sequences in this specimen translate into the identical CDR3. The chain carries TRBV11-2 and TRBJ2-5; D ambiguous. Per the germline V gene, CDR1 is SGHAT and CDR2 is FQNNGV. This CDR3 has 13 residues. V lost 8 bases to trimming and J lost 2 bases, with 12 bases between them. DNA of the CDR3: TGTGCCAGCTCTTTAGGGCGACAAGAGACCCAGTACTTC. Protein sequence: CASSLGRQETQYF.

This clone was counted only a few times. The CDR3 reads CAVGGTRNTEAFF. The CDR3 region has the DNA TGTGCCGTGGGGGGGACACGGAACACTGAAGCTTTCTTT. This rearrangement joins TRBV27 to TRBJ1-1; possible D gene TRBD1, 6 bases. Germline assignment: CDR1 MNHEY and CDR2 SMNVEV (reference sequence). The CDR3 loop spans 13 amino acids. The V end was cut by 11 bases, the J end by 1 base, with 14 bases between.

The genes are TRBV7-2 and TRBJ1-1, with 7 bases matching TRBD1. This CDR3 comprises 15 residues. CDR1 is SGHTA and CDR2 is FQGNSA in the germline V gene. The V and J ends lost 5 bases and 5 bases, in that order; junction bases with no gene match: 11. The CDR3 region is CASSLSGGTVTEAFF. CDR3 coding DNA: TGTGCCAGCAGCCTCTCAGGGGGGACCGTTACTGAAGCTTTCTTT. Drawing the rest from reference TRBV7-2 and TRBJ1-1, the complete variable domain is GAGVSQSPSNKVTEKGKDVELRCDPISGHTALYWYRQSLGQGLEFLIYFQGNSAPDKSGLPSDRFSAERTGGSVSTLTIQRTQQEDSAVYLCASSLSGGTVTEAFFGQGTRLTVV.

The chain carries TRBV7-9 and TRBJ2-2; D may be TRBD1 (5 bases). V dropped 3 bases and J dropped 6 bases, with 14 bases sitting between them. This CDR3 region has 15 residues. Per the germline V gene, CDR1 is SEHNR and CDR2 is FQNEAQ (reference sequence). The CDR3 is CASSFVRGSSGELFF. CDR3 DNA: TGTGCCAGCAGCTTTGTTAGGGGCAGCTCCGGGGAGCTGTTTTTT.

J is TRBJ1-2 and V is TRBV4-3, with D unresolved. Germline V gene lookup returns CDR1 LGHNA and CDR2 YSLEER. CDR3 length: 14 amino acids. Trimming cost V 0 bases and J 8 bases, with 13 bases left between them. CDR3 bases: TGCGCCAGCAGCCAAGATTTCAGTTTCCTGGGCTACACCTTC. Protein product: CASSQDFSFLGYTF.

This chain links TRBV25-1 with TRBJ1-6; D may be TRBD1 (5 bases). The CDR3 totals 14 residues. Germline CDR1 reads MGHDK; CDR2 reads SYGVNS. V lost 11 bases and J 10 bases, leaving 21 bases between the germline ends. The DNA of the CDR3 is TGTGCCGTCGCTAAGGCAGGGAGAGGCTCACCCCTCCACTTT. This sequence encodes CAVAKAGRGSPLHF.

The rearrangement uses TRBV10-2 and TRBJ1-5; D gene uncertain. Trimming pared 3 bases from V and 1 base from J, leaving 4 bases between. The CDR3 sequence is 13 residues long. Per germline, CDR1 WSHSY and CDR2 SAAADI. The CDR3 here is CASSDGSNQPQHF. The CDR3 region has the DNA TGCGCCAGCAGTGACGGAAGCAATCAGCCCCAGCATTTT.

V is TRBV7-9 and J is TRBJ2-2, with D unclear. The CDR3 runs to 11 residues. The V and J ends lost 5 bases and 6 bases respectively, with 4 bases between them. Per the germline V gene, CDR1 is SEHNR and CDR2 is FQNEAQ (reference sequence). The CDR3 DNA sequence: TGTGCCAGCAGCAGGGCCGGGGAGCTGTTTTTT. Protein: CASSRAGELFF.

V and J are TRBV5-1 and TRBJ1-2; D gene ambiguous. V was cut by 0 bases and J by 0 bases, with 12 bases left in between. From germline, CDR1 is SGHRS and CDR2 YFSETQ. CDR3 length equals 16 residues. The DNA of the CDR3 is TGCGCCAGCAGCTTGGTTACCCACGATGCTAACTATGGCTACACCTTC. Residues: CASSLVTHDANYGYTF.

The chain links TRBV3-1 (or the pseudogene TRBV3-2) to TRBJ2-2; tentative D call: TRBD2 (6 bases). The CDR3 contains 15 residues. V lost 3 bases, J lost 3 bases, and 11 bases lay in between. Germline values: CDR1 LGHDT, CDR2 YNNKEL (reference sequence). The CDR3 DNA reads TGTGCCAGCAGCCAGTGGAGGGCGGACACCGGGGAGCTGTTTTTT. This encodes CASSQWRADTGELFF.

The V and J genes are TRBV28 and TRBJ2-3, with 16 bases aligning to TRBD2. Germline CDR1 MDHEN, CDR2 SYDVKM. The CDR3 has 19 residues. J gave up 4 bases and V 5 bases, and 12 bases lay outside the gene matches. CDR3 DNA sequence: TGTGCCAGCAGTCCACTACCGGGACTAGCGGGGGGGCGTCCAGATACGCAGTATTTT. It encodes CASSPLPGLAGGRPDTQYF.